The 16 T cell receptor beta chains listed next were all sequenced from one sample in a study of memory CD4+ T cells and cytomegalovirus serostatus. Using immunoSEQ multiplex PCR, the repertoire was profiled, and TCRdb retains in-frame clones only, with some absent. Of around 40,000 clones in the sample, roughly 80% were seen once. The sort gate was single viable CD3+CD4+CD8-CD45RO+ cells for memory CD4+ T cells. Input material: memory CD4+ T cells from blood. The origin of the receptors is an adult in good health and CMV-seronegative.

This rearrangement joins TRBV5-6 to TRBJ2-5, with 9 bases that match TRBD1. This CDR3 spans 15 amino acids. With V trimmed by 2 bases and J by 4 bases, 6 bases remained unmatched. Germline lookup yields CDR1 SGHDT and CDR2 YYEEEE. In DNA, the CDR3 is TGTGCCAGCAGCTTAGGTCGGACAGGGGTAGAGACCCAGTACTTC. It specifies CASSLGRTGVETQYF.

This sequence joins TRBV6-1 and TRBJ2-5; unclear D gene. CDR3 length equals 12 residues. Between the trimmed V and J ends, which lost 4 bases and 9 bases, there was a span of 12 bases. Germline V lookup: CDR1 MNHNS, CDR2 SASEGT. The CDR3 spells CASSGSTRAQYF. DNA of the CDR3: TGTGCCAGCAGTGGAAGTACAAGGGCCCAGTACTTC.

As to this clone: The DNA is omitted, as the CDR3 cannot be located on it reliably, and the CDR3 follows TCRdb's listing. The CDR3: CASSLFGEGNTIYF. The gene calls are TRBV5-1 and TRBJ1-3. The CDR3 comprises 14 residues, both ends counted. Germline lookup yields CDR1 SGHRS and CDR2 YFSETQ.

As regards this clone: A read error may be the cause here, since a much bigger clone is one base away. This sequence joins TRBV11-3 and TRBJ2-3, with D unclear. The germline V gene encodes CDR1 SGHNT and CDR2 YENEEA. Trimming stripped 2 bases from V and 4 bases from J, with 4 bases between. The CDR3 runs to 12 residues. The CDR3 sequence is CASSLTPDTQYF. The DNA for the CDR3 is TGTGCCAGCAGCTTAACTCCAGATACGCAGTATTTT.

This clone turned up a few times. This sequence joins TRBV7-9 and TRBJ2-2; D is unclear. V shed 5 bases and J shed 8 bases, with 6 bases lying between them. Germline assignment: CDR1 SEHNR and CDR2 FQNEAQ (reference sequence). The CDR3 spans 11 residues. The CDR3, as DNA: TGTGCCAGCAGCCATGTTGGGGAGCTGTTTTTT. This sequence encodes CASSHVGELFF. The variable domain in full, with the rest retrieved from reference TRBV7-9 and TRBJ2-2, is DTGVSQNPRHKITKRGQNVTFRCDPISEHNRLYWYRQTLGQGPEFLTYFQNEAQLEKSRLLSDRFSAERPKGSFSTLEIQRTEQGDSAMYLCASSHVGELFFGEGSRLTVL.

The chain links TRBV2 to TRBJ1-6; D remains ambiguous. Germline V gives CDR1 SNHLY, CDR2 FYNNEI. Trimming removed 7 bases at V and 5 bases at J, with 15 bases between. The CDR3 length is 15 residues. CDR3 sequence: CASTLRVGNNSPLHF. In DNA form, the CDR3 reads TGTGCCAGCACCCTCCGAGTGGGTAATAATTCACCCCTCCACTTT.

The V gene is TRBV6-5, the J gene TRBJ2-7; TRBD1 agrees at 10 bases. CDR3 length equals 14 residues. Trimming at V came to 5 bases and at J to 0 bases, leaving 1 base not matched to a gene. The germline V gene encodes CDR1 MNHEY and CDR2 SVGAGI. CDR3 sequence: CASSRQGASYEQYF. The CDR3 coding sequence is TGTGCCAGCAGTCGACAGGGGGCCTCCTACGAGCAGTACTTC.

V is TRBV6-5 and J is TRBJ1-1; 9 nucleotides agree with TRBD1. Germline V lookup: CDR1 MNHEY, CDR2 SVGAGI. The CDR3 totals 13 residues. V shed 2 bases, J shed 10 bases, and the junction held 5 bases outside the gene matches. This CDR3 is CASSYEGQGRAFF. CDR3 in DNA: TGTGCCAGCAGTTACGAGGGACAGGGTAGAGCTTTCTTT.

This clone was found once. This chain joins TRBV19 and TRBJ1-1; D is ambiguous. Between the trimmed V and J ends, which lost 9 bases and 10 bases, there was a span of 12 bases. Per germline, CDR1 LNHDA and CDR2 SQIVND (reference sequence). The CDR3 has 10 amino acids. CDR3 bases: TGTGCCAGCAACACTACCCTAGCTTTCTTT. Translating gives CASNTTLAFF.

This clone showed up just a few times. The chain links TRBV5-6 to TRBJ2-2; D uncertain. The CDR3 totals 15 residues. Trimming shortened V by 3 bases and J by 5 bases, and 14 bases separated the two germline ends. CDR1 is SGHDT, CDR2 YYEEEE, per germline. CDR3 residues: CASSSYLVGTGELFF. CDR3 in DNA: TGTGCCAGCAGCTCGTATCTGGTAGGAACCGGGGAGCTGTTTTTT.

This clone appeared once. The sample carries other DNA sequences with the same CDR3. The chain carries TRBV5-4 and TRBJ1-1; D not resolved. Germline CDR1 is SGHNT and CDR2 is YYREEE (reference sequence). V was clipped by 4 bases and J by 2 bases, with 9 bases between them. The CDR3 is made up of 13 amino acids. Here the CDR3 DNA reads TGTGCCAGCAGCCCGACACCAAACACTGAAGCTTTCTTT. Its translation is CASSPTPNTEAFF.

This clone has just one count. The chain recombines TRBV6-6 with TRBJ2-3; no firm D call. Germline-derived CDR1 and CDR2 are MNHNY and SVGAGI (reference sequence). CDR3 length: 14 residues. V was clipped by 6 bases and J by 0 bases, with 10 bases between them. In DNA, the CDR3 is TGTGCCAGCAGATTCACAGAGAGCACAGATACGCAGTATTTT. Protein sequence: CASRFTESTDTQYF.

This clone was recorded only once. V is TRBV5-4 and J is TRBJ1-2; no firm D call. This CDR3 has 16 residues. The V end was cut by 3 bases, the J end by 4 bases, with 19 bases between. Looked up from germline, CDR1 is SGHNT and CDR2 is YYREEE (reference sequence). CDR3 region: CASSSGPQENTYGYTF. Written as DNA, the CDR3 is TGTGCCAGCAGCTCCGGGCCGCAGGAAAACACCTATGGCTACACCTTC.

The chain is built from TRBV27 and TRBJ2-7, with D possibly TRBD1 on 5 matching bases. The CDR3 sequence is 13 residues long. Looked up from germline, CDR1 is MNHEY and CDR2 is SMNVEV (reference sequence). Trimming shortened V by 5 bases and J by 6 bases, and 14 bases separated the two germline ends. The CDR3 reads CASSTTQGSEQYF. The DNA for the CDR3 is TGTGCCAGCAGTACTACTCAGGGTTCCGAGCAGTACTTC.

The chain uses TRBV7-2 and TRBJ1-1; tentative D call: TRBD1 (6 bases). V shed 4 bases and J shed 1 base, with 7 bases lying between them. Per the germline V gene, CDR1 is SGHTA and CDR2 is FQGNSA. The CDR3 has 13 residues. CDR3: CASSWGQNTEAFF. DNA of the CDR3: TGTGCCAGCAGCTGGGGACAGAACACTGAAGCTTTCTTT.

The V and J genes are TRBV6-1 and TRBJ2-3; D possibly corresponds to TRBD1 (6 bases). V was trimmed by 3 bases and J by 0 bases, leaving 7 bases between them. The CDR3 spans 14 residues. The germline gives CDR1 MNHNS, CDR2 SASEGT. CDR3: CASSEGASTDTQYF. Here the CDR3 DNA reads TGTGCCAGCAGTGAGGGGGCTAGCACAGATACGCAGTATTTT.